In this sample, the clone carrying this T cell receptor beta chain turned up many times. The data originate from a study of T-cell reconstitution after alpha-beta-depleted transplantation in children. The germline CDR1 and CDR2 sequences are SGHKS and YYEKEE (reference sequence). This CDR3 spans 16 amino acids. The V and J ends lost 0 bases and 0 bases, in that order; junction bases with no gene match: 4. Using unique molecular identifiers, the investigators prepared the TCRbeta library. MiXCR was run by TCRdb on the PCR reads, yielding one entry per CDR3 protein. The repertoire includes 600,000 to 700,000 distinct CDR3 sequences, about 15% of them detected once, and 1.1% sits in the top ten.

The sequencing used PBMCs from the stem cell graft donor, collected from the stem cell graft. The sequence came from a human donor who donated a stem cell graft to a child with acute myeloid leukemia. The gene calls are TRBV5-5 and TRBJ1-1; 8 bases agree with TRBD1. CDR3 in amino acids: CASSLGRGPVNTEAFF. CDR3 coding DNA: TGTGCCAGCAGCTTGGGCAGGGGGCCAGTGAACACTGAAGCTTTCTTT.